Sequencing of this T cell receptor (beta chain) was carried out in a study of identical twins (dated by TCRdb to between 2015 and 2016). For the wider study: To test whether fetal clonotypes persist, this study deep-sequenced TCR alpha and beta repertoires from monozygotic twins, from unrelated adults of various ages, and from cord blood. To rule out contamination, replicate twin experiments were performed at different times with different library preparation protocols.

Every donor in the study was a healthy Caucasian. Miltenyi CD45RO+ enrichment and human naive T-cell isolation kits were used to isolate memory (CD45RO+) and naive T cells from PBMC. Study-wide conclusions, independent of this receptor: Abundant cord blood beta clonotypes had fewer insertions, young adult naive repertoires showed a similar but weaker trend, and memory repertoires showed no such trend. Zero-insertion analyses could be partly confounded by invariant T cells such as MAIT and iNKT, though diverse VJ usage argued against such confounding for most clonotypes. Recombination models systematically underestimated out-of-frame TCR alpha sharing in monozygotic twins but agreed with sharing between unrelated individuals. A weaker excess of twin sharing was found in beta out-of-frame sequences because the signal-to-noise ratio was lowered by fewer shared sequences. Because the same donors could not be followed over many years, conclusions were based on cross-sectional statistical analysis. Out-of-frame TCR alpha sequences shared between twins showed an excess of low generation-probability sequences compared with coincidental sharing between unrelated individuals.

This clonotype was recorded at least ten times. This clone's antigen is unknown. The input lacks base qualities; no much larger clone sits a single base away. The library relied on 5' RACE. The reads were generated on an Illumina HiSeq 2000. A universal primer binding site was added through template switching, and the final cDNA carried a unique molecular identifier so that TCR cDNA molecules could be counted accurately. Specific primers in the conserved constant-segment region were used to synthesize first-strand cDNA for the TCR alpha and beta chains. To control for contamination, every cDNA library was double barcoded, receiving both a SMART-Mk sample barcode and Illumina barcodes. TruSeq adapter sequences and Illumina sample barcodes were added in two successive PCR steps. The TCR alpha and beta cDNA libraries were sequenced on the Illumina HiSeq platform using custom primers. On the study's bioinformatics: Raw reads were processed with MiGEC to extract unique molecular identifiers, and MiXCR was used to determine CDR3 positions. For each individual, recombination models were inferred using an EM algorithm with the repgenHMM and IGoR tools. Shared clonotype analysis was performed with the tcR package in R, normalizing sharing by the product of cloneset sizes. Out-of-frame nonproductive sequences were analyzed to study raw recombination free of thymic and clonal selection effects. Using fastp trimming at Q25 and MiXCR clonotype assembly, TCRdb reanalyzed the public sequencing data and kept in-frame beta chains. When rows share a CDR3 protein, they turn into one entry using the most common DNA and genes. It is TCRdb's table, rather than the study itself, that gives the V and J calls and clone size. This sample is represented by about 150,000 distinct CDR3 sequences; around 3.6% of them were singletons. The ten largest clonotypes hold around 8.1% of the sample.

Trimmed from V: 1 base; trimmed from J: 10 bases; junction bases lacking a gene match: 8. The CDR3 sequence holds 14 residues, the cysteine and phenylalanine included. Left in the record is the CDR3 DNA by itself, 42 bases read in frame from the first base. CDR1 and CDR2, per the germline V gene, are SGHRS and YFSETQ. Sequenced sample: memory T cells sorted from blood. The cell subset or site label for this specimen denotes: CD45RO+ enriched T cells. This clonotype was obtained from a man between 18 and 29 years old in good health. The V and J segments used are TRBV5-1 and TRBJ2-1, with TRBD2 identical over 7 junction bases. The sequenced DNA: TGCGCCAGCAGCTTGACTAGCGAGCTTGGGGAGCAGTTCTTC. Its translation is CASSLTSELGEQFF.